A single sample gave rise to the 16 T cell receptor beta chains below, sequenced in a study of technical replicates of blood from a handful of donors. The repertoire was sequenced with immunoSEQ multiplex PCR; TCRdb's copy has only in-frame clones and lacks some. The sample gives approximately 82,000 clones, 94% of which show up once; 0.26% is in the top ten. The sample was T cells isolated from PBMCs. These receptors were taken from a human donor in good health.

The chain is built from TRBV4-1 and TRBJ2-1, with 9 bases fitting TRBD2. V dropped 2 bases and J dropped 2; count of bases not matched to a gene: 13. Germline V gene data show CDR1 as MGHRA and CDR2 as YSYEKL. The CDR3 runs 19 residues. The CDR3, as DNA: TGCGCCAGCAGCCAAAGGCAAGGGGAATTAGCGGGGGCCTACAATGAGCAGTTCTTC. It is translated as CASSQRQGELAGAYNEQFF.

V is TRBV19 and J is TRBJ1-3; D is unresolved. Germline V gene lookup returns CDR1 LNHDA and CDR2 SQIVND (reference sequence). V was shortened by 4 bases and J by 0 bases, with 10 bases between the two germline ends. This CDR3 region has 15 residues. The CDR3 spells CASSTSGYSGNTIYF. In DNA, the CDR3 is TGTGCCAGTAGTACCTCGGGGTACTCTGGAAACACCATATATTTT.

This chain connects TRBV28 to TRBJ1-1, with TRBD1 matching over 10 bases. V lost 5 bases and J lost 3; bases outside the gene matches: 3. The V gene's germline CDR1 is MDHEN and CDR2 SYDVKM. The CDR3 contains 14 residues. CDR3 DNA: TGTGCCAGCAGTGCCGGACAGGGGGACACTGAAGCTTTCTTT. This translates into CASSAGQGDTEAFF.

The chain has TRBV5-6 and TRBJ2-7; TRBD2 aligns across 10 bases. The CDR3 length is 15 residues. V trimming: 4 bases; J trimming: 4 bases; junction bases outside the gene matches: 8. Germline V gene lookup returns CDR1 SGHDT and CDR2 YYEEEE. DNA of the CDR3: TGTGCCAGCAGCGGCGGACTAGCGGTTGTATACGAGCAGTACTTC. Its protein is CASSGGLAVVYEQYF.

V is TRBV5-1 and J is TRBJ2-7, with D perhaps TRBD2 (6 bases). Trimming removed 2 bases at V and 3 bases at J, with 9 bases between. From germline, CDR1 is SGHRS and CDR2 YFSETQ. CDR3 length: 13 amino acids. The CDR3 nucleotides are TGCGCCAGCAGCTTCGGGGGTATCTACGAGCAGTACTTC. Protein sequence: CASSFGGIYEQYF.

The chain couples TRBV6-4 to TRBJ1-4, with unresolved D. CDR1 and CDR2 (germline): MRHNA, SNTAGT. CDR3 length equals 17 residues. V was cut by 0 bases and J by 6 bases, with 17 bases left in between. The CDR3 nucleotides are TGTGCCAGCAGTGACTCGAGGCATGTAAGTGTGGATGAAAAACTGTTTTTT. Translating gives CASSDSRHVSVDEKLFF.

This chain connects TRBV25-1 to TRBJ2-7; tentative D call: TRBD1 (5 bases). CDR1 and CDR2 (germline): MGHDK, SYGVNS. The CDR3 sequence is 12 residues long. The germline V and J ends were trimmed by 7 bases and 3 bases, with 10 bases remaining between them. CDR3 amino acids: CASKGHLYEQYF. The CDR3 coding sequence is TGTGCCAGCAAAGGACACCTCTACGAGCAGTACTTC.

The CDR3 reads CASSLRSIEQYF. The CDR3 DNA sequence: TGTGCCAGCAGCCTGAGGTCTATCGAGCAGTACTTC. This chain links TRBV28 with TRBJ2-7; D gene unclear. The germline CDR1 and CDR2 sequences are MDHEN and SYDVKM. With 6 bases removed from V and 6 bases from J, the gap between germline ends came to 12 bases. The CDR3 runs to 12 residues.

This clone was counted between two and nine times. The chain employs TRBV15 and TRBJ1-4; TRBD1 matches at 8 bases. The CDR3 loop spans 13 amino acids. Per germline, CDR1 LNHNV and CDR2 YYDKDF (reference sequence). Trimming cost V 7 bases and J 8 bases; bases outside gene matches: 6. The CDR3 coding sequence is TGTGCCACCACCCGAGGGACAGGAGAAAAACTGTTTTTT. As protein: CATTRGTGEKLFF.

CDR3 residues: CASSLGRSSIETQYF. The DNA of the CDR3 is TGTGCCAGCAGCCTGGGCAGGTCCTCGATAGAGACCCAGTACTTC. This sequence joins TRBV7-9 and TRBJ2-5; D remains ambiguous. V lost 5 bases, J lost 4 bases, and 17 bases lay in between. Germline V gene sequence: CDR1 SEHNR, CDR2 FQNEAQ (reference sequence). The CDR3 sequence is 15 residues long.

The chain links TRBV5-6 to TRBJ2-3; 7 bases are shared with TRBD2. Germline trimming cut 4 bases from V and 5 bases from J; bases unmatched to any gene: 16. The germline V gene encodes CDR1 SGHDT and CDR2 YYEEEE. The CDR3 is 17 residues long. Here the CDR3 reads CASSDQVQAGLVDTQYF. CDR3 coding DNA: TGTGCCAGCAGCGACCAGGTTCAAGCGGGGCTGGTAGATACGCAGTATTTT.

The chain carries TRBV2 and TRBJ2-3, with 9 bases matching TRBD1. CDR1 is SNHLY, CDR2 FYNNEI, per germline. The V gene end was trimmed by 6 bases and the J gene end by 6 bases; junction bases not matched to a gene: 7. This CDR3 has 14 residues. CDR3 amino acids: CASRQGAILDTQYF. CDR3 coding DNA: TGTGCCAGCAGACAGGGGGCGATTTTGGATACGCAGTATTTT.

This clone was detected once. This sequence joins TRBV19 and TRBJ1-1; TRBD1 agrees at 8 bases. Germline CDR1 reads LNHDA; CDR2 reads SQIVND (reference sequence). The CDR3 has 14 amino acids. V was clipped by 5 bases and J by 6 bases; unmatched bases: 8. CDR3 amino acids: CASSGQGAWAEAFF. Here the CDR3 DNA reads TGTGCCAGTAGTGGGCAGGGGGCTTGGGCTGAAGCTTTCTTT.

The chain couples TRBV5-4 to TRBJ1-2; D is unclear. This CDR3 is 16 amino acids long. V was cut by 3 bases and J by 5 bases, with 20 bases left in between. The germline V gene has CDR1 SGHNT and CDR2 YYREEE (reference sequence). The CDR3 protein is CASSSPRTRGLYGYTF. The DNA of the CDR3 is TGTGCCAGCAGCTCCCCCCGGACGAGAGGACTTTATGGCTACACCTTC.

The CDR3 loop reads CASSGQTQYF. The CDR3 DNA sequence: TGTGCCAGCAGTGGGCAGACCCAGTACTTC. The chain combines TRBV2 with TRBJ2-5; the D is unclear. Trimming cost V 4 bases and J 6 bases, with 3 bases left between them. The CDR3 totals 10 residues. The germline V gene encodes CDR1 SNHLY and CDR2 FYNNEI.

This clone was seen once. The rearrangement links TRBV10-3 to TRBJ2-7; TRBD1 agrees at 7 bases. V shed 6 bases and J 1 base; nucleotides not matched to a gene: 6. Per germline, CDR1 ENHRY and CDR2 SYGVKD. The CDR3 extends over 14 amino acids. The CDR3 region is CAIRGTVSSYEQYF. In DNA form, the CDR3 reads TGTGCCATCAGAGGGACAGTTAGTTCCTACGAGCAGTACTTC.